This paragraph reports one TCR beta chain. This receptor's antigen is unknown. Base qualities are not provided; no much larger clone lies one nucleotide away. These data are taken from a study of neurological immune-mediated disorders (dated by TCRdb to the late 2010s). For the study in its entirety: Using UMI-based sequencing, the study compared peripheral blood TCR-beta repertoires from patients with HTLV-I-associated myelopathy (HAM/TSP), patients with multiple sclerosis, and healthy controls. The 95 to 120 TCR-beta libraries covered PBMC samples along with longitudinal samples, technical triplicates, and paired sorted CD4+ and CD8+ T-cell subsets. The cohort was made up of some 70 subjects, consisting of 15 or so HAM/TSP patients, around 35 multiple sclerosis patients and 20 healthy controls.

To synthesize cDNA, template-switch 5'RACE was performed with a primer carrying a 10-nucleotide random unique molecular identifier so that each TCR transcript was tagged. Every sequencing run covered 15-18 subjects and yielded more than 160 million TCR-beta sequences. Total RNA was extracted with the RNeasy kit. The KAPA Real-time Library Amplification kit was used to amplify TCR-beta VDJ regions with primers for the TCR constant region and the 5'RACE anchor. Sample indexes and Illumina adaptors were added in a first PCR, and a second PCR then increased library yield. After Ampure bead purification, the TCR product of roughly 650 bp was size-selected on a 2% E-gel SizeSelection system. Before pooling, library quality was checked on a Bioanalyzer, concentration was measured with Qubit, and libraries were quantified with the Kapa Library Quantification kit. An Illumina HiSeq 2500 sequenced the libraries paired-end 2 x 150 bp. To increase sequence diversity, roughly 24-32% phiX was spiked into each library pool. The paper's data handling went like this. Quality-filtered reads were processed with the UMI-based MiGEC pipeline, and over 90% of raw TCR sequences were removed by the MiGEC pipeline during error correction. IMGT germline references were used for alignment of VDJ genes, and clonotypes were defined by a unique CDR3 amino acid sequence together with V-J genes. Clonal expansion, Shannon diversity and CDR3 relatedness (CalcPairwiseDistances, ClusterSamples) were evaluated with VDJtools, and phylogenetic trees were built with CLCbio workbench. Using coefficient-of-variation modelling across technical triplicates, the study counted a clone as expanded if it had at least 8 unique UMIs. The public reads were reprocessed in TCRdb via fastp at Q25 and MiXCR, keeping in-frame beta chains. All rows with the same CDR3 protein become a single entry with the most common DNA and genes. TCRdb's processing, not the authors', yielded these V and J calls. The sample table shows about 30,000 distinct CDR3 sequences, and approximately 6% are seen once. The ten largest account for roughly 1.9% of the sample.

Including cysteine and phenylalanine, the CDR3 has 14 amino acids. Of all the DNA, just the CDR3 is kept, 42 bases in frame from base 1. The V and J ends are trimmed by 5 bases and 4 bases, leaving 14 bases between them. Taken from the germline V gene, the CDR1 and CDR2 loops are MNHEY and SVGAGI. Healthy controls were blood bank volunteers in Maryland, USA. Sorted-subset TCR libraries were prepared from fewer than 1.1 million sorted CD4+ or CD8+ T cells. PBMCs were separated from peripheral blood using Ficoll-Hypaque density gradient centrifugation and then cryopreserved in liquid nitrogen. The study also sequenced paired sorted CD4+ and CD8+ subsets from healthy controls, HAM/TSP patients and MS patients. Here is what the overall study found, with its caveats: Expanded clones from different subjects shared no identical CDR3 amino acid sequences, which suggests that TCR-beta repertoires were private in all groups. TCR clonal expansion was highest in HAM/TSP patients and lowest in MS patients, with MS patients falling below even healthy controls.

The sequence came from a woman between 45 and 65 years old in good health. The chain is encoded by TRBV6-5 joined to TRBJ2-5; perhaps TRBD1 is the D gene, with 6 bases matching. Input material: CD4+ T cells from blood. In nucleotides, the sequence is TGTGCCAGCAGTCCTACGCAGGGGATAGAGACCCAGTACTTC. Protein translation: CASSPTQGIETQYF.